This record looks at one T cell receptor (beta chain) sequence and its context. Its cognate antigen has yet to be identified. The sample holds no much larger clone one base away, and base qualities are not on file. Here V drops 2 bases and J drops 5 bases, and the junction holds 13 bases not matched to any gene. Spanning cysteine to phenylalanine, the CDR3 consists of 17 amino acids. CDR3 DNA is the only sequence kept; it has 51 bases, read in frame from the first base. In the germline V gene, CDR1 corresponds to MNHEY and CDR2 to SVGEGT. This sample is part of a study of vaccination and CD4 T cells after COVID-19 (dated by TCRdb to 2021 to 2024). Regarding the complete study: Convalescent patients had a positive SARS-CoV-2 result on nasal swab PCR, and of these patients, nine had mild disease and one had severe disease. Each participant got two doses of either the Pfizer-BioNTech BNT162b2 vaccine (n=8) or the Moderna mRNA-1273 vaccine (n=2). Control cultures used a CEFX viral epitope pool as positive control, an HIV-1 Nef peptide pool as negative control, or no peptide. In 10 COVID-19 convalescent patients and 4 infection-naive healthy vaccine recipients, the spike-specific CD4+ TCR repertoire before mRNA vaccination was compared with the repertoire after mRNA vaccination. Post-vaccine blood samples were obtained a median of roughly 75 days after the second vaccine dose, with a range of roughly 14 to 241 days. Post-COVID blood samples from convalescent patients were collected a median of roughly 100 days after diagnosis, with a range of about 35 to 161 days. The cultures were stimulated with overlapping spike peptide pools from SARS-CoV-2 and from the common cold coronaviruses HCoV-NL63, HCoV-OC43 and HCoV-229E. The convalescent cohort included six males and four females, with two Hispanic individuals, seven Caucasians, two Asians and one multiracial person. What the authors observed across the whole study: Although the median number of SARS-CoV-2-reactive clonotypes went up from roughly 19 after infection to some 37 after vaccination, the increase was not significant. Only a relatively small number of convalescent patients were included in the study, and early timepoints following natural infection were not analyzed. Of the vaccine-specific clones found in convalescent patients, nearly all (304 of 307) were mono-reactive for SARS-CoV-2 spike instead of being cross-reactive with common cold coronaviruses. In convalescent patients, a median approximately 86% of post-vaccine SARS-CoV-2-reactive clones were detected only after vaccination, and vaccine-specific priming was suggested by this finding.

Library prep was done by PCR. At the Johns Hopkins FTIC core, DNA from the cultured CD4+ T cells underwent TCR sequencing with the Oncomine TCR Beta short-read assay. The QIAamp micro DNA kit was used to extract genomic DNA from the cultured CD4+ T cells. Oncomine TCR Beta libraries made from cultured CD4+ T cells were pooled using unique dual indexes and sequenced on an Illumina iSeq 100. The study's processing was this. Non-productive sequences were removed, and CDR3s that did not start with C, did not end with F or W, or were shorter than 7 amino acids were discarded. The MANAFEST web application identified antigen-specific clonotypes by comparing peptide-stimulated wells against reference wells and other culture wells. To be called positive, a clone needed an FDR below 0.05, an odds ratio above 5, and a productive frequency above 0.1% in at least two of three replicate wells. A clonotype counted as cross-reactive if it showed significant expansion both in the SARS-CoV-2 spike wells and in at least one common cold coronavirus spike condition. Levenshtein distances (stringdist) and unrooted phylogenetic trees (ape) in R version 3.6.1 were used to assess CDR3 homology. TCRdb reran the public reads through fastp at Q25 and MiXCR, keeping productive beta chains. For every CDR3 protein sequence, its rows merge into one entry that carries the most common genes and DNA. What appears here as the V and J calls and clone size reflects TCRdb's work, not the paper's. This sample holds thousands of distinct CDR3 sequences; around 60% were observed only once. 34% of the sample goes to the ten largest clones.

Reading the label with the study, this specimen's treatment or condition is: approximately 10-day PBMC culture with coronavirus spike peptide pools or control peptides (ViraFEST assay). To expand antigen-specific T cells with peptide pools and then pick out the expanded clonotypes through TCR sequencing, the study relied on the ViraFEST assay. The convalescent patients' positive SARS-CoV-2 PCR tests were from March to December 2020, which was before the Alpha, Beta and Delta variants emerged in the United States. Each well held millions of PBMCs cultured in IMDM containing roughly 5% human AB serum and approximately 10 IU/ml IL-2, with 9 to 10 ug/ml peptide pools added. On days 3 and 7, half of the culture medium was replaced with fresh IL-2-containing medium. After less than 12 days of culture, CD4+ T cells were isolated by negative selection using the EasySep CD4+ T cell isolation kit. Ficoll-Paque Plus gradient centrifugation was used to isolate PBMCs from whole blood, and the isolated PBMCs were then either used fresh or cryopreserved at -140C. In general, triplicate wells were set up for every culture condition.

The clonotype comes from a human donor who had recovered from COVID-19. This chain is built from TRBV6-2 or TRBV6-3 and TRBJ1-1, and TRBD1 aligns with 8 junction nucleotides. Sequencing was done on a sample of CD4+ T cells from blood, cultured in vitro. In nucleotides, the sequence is TGTGCCAGCAGTTACCCTAGGCTCGGGACAGGTGAGACTGAAGCTTTCTTT. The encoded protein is CASSYPRLGTGETEAFF.